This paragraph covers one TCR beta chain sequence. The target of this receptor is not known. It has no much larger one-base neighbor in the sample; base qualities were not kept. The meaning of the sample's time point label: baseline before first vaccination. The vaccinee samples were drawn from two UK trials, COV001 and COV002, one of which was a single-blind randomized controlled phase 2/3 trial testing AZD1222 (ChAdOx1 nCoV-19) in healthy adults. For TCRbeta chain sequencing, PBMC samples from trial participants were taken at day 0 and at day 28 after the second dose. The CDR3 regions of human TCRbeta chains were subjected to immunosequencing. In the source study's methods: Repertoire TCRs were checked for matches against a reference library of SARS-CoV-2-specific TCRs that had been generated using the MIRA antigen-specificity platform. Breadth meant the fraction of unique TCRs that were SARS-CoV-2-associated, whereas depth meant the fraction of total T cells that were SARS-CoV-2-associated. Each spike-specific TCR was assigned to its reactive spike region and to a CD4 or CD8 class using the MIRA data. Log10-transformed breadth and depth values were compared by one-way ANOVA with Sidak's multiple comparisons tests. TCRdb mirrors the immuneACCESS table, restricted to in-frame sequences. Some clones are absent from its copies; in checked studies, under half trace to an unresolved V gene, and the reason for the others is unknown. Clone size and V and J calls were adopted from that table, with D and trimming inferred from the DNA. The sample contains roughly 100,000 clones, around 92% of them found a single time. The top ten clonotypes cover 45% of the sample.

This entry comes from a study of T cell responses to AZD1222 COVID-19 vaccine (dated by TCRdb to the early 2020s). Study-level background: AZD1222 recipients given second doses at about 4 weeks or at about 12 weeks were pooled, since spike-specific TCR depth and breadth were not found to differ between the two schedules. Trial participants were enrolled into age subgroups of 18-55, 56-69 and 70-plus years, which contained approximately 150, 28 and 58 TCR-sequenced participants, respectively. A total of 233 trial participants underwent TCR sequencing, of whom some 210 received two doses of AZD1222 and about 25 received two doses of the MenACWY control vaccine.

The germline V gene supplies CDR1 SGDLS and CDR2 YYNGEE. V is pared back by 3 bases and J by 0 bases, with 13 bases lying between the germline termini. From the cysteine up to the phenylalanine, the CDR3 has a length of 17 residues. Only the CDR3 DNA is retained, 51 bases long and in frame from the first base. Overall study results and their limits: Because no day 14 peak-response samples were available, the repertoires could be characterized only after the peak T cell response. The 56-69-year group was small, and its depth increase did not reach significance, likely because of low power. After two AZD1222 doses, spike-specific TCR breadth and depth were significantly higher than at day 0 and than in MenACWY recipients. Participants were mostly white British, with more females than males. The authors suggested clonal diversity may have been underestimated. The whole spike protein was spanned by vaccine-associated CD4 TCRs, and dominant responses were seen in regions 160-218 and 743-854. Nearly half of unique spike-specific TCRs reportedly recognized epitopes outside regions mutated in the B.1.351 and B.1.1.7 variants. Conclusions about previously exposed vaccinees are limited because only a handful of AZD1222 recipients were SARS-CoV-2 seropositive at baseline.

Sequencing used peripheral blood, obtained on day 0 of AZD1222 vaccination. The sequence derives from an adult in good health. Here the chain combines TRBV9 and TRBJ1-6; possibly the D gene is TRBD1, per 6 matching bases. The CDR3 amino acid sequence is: CASSGGGTSSYNSPLHF. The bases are TGTGCCAGCAGCGGAGGGGGAACCAGCTCCTATAATTCACCCCTCCACTTT.